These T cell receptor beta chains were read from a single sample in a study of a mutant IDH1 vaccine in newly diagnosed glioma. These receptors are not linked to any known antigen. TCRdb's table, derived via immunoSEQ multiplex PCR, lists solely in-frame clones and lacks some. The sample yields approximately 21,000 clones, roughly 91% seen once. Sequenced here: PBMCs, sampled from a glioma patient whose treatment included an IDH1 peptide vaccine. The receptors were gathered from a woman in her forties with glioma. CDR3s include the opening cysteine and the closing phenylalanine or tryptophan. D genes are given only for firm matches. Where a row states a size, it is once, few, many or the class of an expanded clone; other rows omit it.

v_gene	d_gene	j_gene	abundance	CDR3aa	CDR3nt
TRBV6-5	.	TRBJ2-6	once	CASRWQGTGANVLTF	TGTGCCAGCAGGTGGCAGGGGACTGGGGCCAACGTCCTGACTTTC
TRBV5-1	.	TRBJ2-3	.	CASSPGVAGDTQYF	TGCGCCAGCAGTCCAGGGGTTGCGGGGGATACGCAGTATTTT
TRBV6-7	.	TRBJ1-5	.	CASRSPEYQPQHF	TGTGCCAGCCGATCCCCAGAATATCAGCCCCAGCATTTT
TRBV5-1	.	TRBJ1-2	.	CASSFYGDPYGYTF	TGCGCCAGCAGCTTCTACGGGGATCCCTATGGCTACACCTTC
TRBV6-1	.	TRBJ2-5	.	CASSEAQGLGETQYF	TGTGCCAGCAGTGAAGCGCAAGGTCTCGGGGAGACCCAGTACTTC
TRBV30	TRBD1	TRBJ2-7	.	CAWSADRAYEQYF	TGTGCCTGGAGTGCGGACAGGGCCTACGAGCAGTACTTC
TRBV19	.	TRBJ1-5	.	CASTGQSNQPQHF	TGTGCCAGTACTGGACAGAGCAATCAGCCCCAGCATTTT
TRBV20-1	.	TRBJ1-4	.	CSAHPYEKLFF	TGCAGTGCTCACCCTTACGAAAAACTGTTTTTT
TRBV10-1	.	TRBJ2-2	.	CASSESGGLDTGELFF	TGCGCCAGCAGTGAGTCGGGGGGGCTGGACACCGGGGAGCTGTTTTTT
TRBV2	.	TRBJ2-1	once	CASSAIGGNEQFF	TGTGCCAGCAGTGCGATTGGCGGCAATGAGCAGTTCTTC
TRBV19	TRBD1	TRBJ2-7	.	CASSDITGRDRGGEQYF	TGTGCCAGTAGTGATATCACGGGTCGGGACAGGGGCGGTGAGCAGTACTTC
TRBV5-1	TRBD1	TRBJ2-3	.	CASSLAGRGLTDTQYF	TGCGCCAGCAGCTTGGCCGGCAGGGGGCTCACAGATACGCAGTATTTT
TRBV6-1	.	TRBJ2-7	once	CASSEKVWGDRDYEQYF	TGTGCCAGCAGTGAAAAAGTGTGGGGGGACAGAGACTACGAGCAGTACTTC
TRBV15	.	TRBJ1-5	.	CATSRGGGNQPQHF	TGTGCCACCAGCAGAGGGGGGGGCAATCAGCCCCAGCATTTT
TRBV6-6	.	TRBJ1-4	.	CASSSRGGEKLFF	TGTGCCAGCAGTTCGAGAGGGGGTGAAAAACTGTTTTTT
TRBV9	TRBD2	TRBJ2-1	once	CASSVVGGEEQFF	TGTGCCAGCAGCGTCGTGGGAGGGGAGGAGCAGTTCTTC
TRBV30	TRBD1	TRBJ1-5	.	CAWSWGGQGNQPQHF	TGTGCCTGGAGTTGGGGGGGACAGGGAAATCAGCCCCAGCATTTT
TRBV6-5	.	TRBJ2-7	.	CASSYLGLTDKYEQYF	TGTGCCAGCAGTTACCTCGGCCTGACAGATAAATACGAGCAGTACTTC
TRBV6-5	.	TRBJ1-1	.	CASSYKGSFEAFF	TGTGCCAGCAGTTACAAGGGGTCGTTTGAAGCTTTCTTT
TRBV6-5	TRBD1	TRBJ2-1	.	CASTVETGGLGEQFF	TGTGCCAGCACCGTTGAAACAGGGGGCCTCGGTGAGCAGTTCTTC
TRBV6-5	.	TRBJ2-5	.	CASSYGGNQETQYF	TGTGCCAGCAGTTACGGGGGAAACCAAGAGACCCAGTACTTC
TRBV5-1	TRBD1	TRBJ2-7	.	CASSFVLGQGFSSYEQYF	TGCGCCAGCAGCTTTGTTTTGGGACAGGGATTTAGTTCCTACGAGCAGTACTTC
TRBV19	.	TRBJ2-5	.	CASSKLAGQETQYF	TGTGCCAGTAGTAAGTTAGCAGGGCAAGAGACCCAGTACTTC
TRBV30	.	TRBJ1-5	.	CAWSKDSNQPQHF	TGTGCCTGGAGTAAGGACAGTAATCAGCCCCAGCATTTT
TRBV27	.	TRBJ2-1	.	CASRAGLYNEQFF	TGTGCCAGCAGGGCCGGACTTTACAATGAGCAGTTCTTC
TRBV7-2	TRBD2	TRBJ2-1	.	CASSGTGGIIMDEQFF	TGTGCCAGCAGTGGAACGGGGGGGATTATAATGGATGAGCAGTTCTTC
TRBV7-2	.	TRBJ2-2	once	CASKRGGANTGELFF	TGTGCCAGCAAACGGGGCGGAGCGAACACCGGGGAGCTGTTTTTT
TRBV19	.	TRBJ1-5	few	CASSPPLRGQPRNQPQHF	TGTGCCAGTAGTCCCCCTCTCCGGGGACAACCACGGAATCAGCCCCAGCATTTT
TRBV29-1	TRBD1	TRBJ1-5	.	CSATTGGGKGQPQHF	TGCAGCGCGACCACAGGGGGCGGCAAAGGGCAGCCCCAGCATTTT
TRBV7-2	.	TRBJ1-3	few	CASSPSSRSGNTIYF	TGTGCCAGCAGCCCTAGCAGTCGCTCTGGAAACACCATATATTTT
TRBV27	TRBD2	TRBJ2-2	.	CASSTGLATGELFF	TGTGCCAGCAGTACCGGACTAGCCACCGGGGAGCTGTTTTTT
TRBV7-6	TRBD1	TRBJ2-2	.	CASSYRGANTGELFF	TGTGCCAGCAGCTACAGGGGCGCGAACACCGGGGAGCTGTTTTTT
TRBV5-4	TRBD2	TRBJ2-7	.	CASSLPVGGSLSEQYF	TGTGCCAGCAGCTTGCCGGTGGGCGGGAGCTTGAGCGAGCAGTACTTC
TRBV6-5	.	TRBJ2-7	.	CASSYSTGEQYF	TGTGCCAGCAGTTACTCGACGGGGGAGCAGTACTTC
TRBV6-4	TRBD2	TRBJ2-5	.	CASSGLAGAQETQYF	TGTGCCAGCAGTGGATTAGCGGGAGCCCAAGAGACCCAGTACTTC
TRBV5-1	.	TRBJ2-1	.	CASSLPYNEQFF	TGCGCCAGCAGCTTGCCTTACAATGAGCAGTTCTTC
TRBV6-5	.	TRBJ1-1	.	CASSYQGTGSISEAFF	TGTGCCAGCAGTTACCAGGGGACGGGGTCGATTTCTGAAGCTTTCTTT
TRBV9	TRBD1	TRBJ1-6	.	CASSRDRLNSPLHF	TGTGCCAGCAGTAGGGACAGACTAAATTCACCCCTCCACTTT
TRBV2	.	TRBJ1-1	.	CASSVPGRGTEAFF	TGTGCCAGCAGTGTCCCAGGAAGGGGCACTGAAGCTTTCTTT
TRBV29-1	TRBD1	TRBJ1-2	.	CSADRGAYGYTF	TGCAGCGCGGACAGGGGCGCCTATGGCTACACCTTC
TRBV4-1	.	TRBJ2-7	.	CASSQPGRTKAYEQYF	TGCGCCAGCAGCCAACCCGGGCGGACAAAAGCCTACGAGCAGTACTTC
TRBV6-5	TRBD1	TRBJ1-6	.	CASSRTGTGVSPLHF	TGTGCCAGCAGTAGGACCGGGACAGGGGTCTCACCCCTCCACTTT